A selection of T cell receptor beta chains follows, all from one sample in a study of blood T cell repertoires in COVID-19. The table came from immunoSEQ multiplex PCR; TCRdb's copy has only in-frame clones and leaves some out. The sample has roughly 320,000 clones; approximately 85% are singletons. Sample: peripheral blood. The source of these receptors is a human donor in a cohort sampled during active COVID-19. Each CDR3 is given with its conserved first and last residue. A D gene is named only where the DNA matches it firmly. Part of the rows lack a size; the others show once, few, many or a class for expanded clones.

clone_size d_call cdr3_length j_call v_call cdr3_aa cdr3_nt
. . 13 TRBJ1-2 TRBV7-4 CASTRQPSHGYTF TGTGCCAGCACCCGACAGCCATCCCATGGCTACACCTTC
. . 13 TRBJ1-1 TRBV6-5 CASLGRRGTEAFF TGTGCCAGCCTCGGGAGAAGAGGGACTGAAGCTTTCTTT
. . 15 TRBJ1-6 TRBV27 CASSPTGTYNSPLHF TGTGCCAGCAGCCCGACAGGCACCTATAATTCACCCCTCCACTTT
. . 14 TRBJ1-5 TRBV19 CASSIRDFNQPQHF TGTGCCAGTAGTATTAGGGACTTCAATCAGCCCCAGCATTTT
. . 16 TRBJ2-1 TRBV28 CASRGGGTREYNEQFF TGTGCCAGCAGAGGGGGGGGAACAAGAGAATACAATGAGCAGTTCTTC
. . 18 TRBJ1-2 TRBV3-1/TRBV3-2 CASRFTGSDTRGEYGYTF TGTGCCAGCCGGTTCACGGGATCCGACACCCGAGGAGAGTATGGCTACACCTTC
few TRBD2 15 TRBJ2-5 TRBV9 CASSVGGLASETQYF TGTGCCAGCAGCGTAGGTGGACTAGCATCGGAGACCCAGTACTTC
. . 14 TRBJ1-2 TRBV19 CASIRPDGDYGYTF TGTGCCAGTATCCGCCCCGACGGGGACTATGGCTACACCTTC
. . 13 TRBJ1-2 TRBV12-3/TRBV12-4 CASSLIANYGYTF TGTGCCAGCAGTTTAATAGCTAACTATGGCTACACCTTC
. TRBD1 15 TRBJ1-2 TRBV24-1 CATSDNRDRGYGYTF TGTGCCACCAGTGACAACCGGGACAGGGGCTATGGCTACACCTTC